This T cell receptor (beta chain) was sequenced in a study of T cell responses to AZD1222 COVID-19 vaccine. The V gene end was trimmed by 6 bases and the J gene end by 5 bases; junction bases not matched to a gene: 3. This CDR3 has 14 residues. CDR1 and CDR2 from the germline V gene are MNHEY and SMNVEV (reference sequence). The table came from immunoSEQ multiplex PCR; TCRdb's copy has only in-frame clones and leaves some out. The sample yields 130,000 to 150,000 clones, about 88% seen once. This specimen consisted of peripheral blood, obtained on day 0 of AZD1222 vaccination. The chain has TRBV27 and TRBJ2-1; 11 nucleotides agree with TRBD2. This sequence originates from an adult in good health. CDR3 DNA: TGTGCCAGCAGGGGGACTAGCGGTAACAATGAGCAGTTCTTC. Translation: CASRGTSGNNEQFF.